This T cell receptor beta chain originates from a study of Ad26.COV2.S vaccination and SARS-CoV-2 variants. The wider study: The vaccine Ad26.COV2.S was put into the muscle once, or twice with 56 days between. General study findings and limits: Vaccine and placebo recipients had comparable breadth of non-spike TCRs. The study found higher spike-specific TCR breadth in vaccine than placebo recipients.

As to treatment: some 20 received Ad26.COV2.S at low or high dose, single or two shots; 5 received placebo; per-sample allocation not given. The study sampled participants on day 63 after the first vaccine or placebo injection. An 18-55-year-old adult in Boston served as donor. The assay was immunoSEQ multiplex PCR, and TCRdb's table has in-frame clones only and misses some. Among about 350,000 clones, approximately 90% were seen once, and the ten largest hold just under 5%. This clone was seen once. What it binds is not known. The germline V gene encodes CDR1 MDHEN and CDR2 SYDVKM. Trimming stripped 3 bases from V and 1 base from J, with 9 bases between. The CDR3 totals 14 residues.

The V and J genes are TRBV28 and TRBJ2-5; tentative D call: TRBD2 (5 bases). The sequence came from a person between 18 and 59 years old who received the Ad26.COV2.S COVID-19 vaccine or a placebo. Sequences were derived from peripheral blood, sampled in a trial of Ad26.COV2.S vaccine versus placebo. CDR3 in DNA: TGTGCCAGCAGTTTCCAGCGGACCCAAGAGACCCAGTACTTC. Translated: CASSFQRTQETQYF.